These 24 T cell receptor beta chains originate from one sample sequenced in a study of Graves' ophthalmopathy and Graves' hyperthyroidism. RNA transcripts yielded amplified TCR beta CDR3 regions. First-round RT-PCR relied on HTBI primers, and a second-round multiplex PCR came next. Using its own MiXCR run on the multiplex PCR reads, TCRdb lists one record per CDR3 protein. This table holds hundreds of thousands of distinct CDR3 sequences, about a fifth found once. Specimen: peripheral blood. These receptors all come from a woman aged 18-29 years with stable Graves' hyperthyroidism. Some clones in this sample may be carry-over from other donors' samples.

This clonotype was counted many times. The V call is TRBV30, the J call TRBJ2-5, with a possible D match to TRBD1 (6 bases). Germline CDR1 and CDR2: GTSNPN and SVGIG (reference sequence). V lost 4 bases and J 1 base, leaving 13 bases between the germline ends. The CDR3 totals 14 residues. Written as DNA, the CDR3 is TGTGCCTGGAACCCGGGACATTCCCAAGAGACCCAGTACTTC. Its translation is CAWNPGHSQETQYF.

This clonotype occurred many times. V usage is TRBV29-1 and J usage is TRBJ1-5; 8 bases fit TRBD1. The junction had 5 bases not matched to a gene; V was cut back by 4 bases and J by 0 bases. Germline CDR1 is SQVTM and CDR2 is ANQGSEA. The CDR3 runs 15 residues. CDR3 DNA sequence: TGCAGCGTTGCCGAGACAGGGGATAGCAATCAGCCCCAGCATTTT. Its protein product is CSVAETGDSNQPQHF.

The rearrangement joins TRBV4-1 to TRBJ2-7; TRBD2 matches at 11 bases. V lost 0 bases and J lost 1; bases outside the gene matches: 11. This CDR3 spans 19 amino acids. Per the germline V gene, CDR1 is MGHRA and CDR2 is YSYEKL. The CDR3 is CASSQDRSLAGGTSYEQYF. In DNA, the CDR3 is TGCGCCAGCAGCCAAGATCGTTCCCTAGCGGGAGGAACTTCCTACGAGCAGTACTTC.

Many counts were recorded for this clonotype. The chain recombines TRBV12-3 or TRBV12-4 with TRBJ1-5; the D is unclear. The CDR3 is 16 residues long. Trimming removed 3 bases at V and 0 bases at J, with 12 bases between. CDR3 nucleotide sequence: TGTGCCAGCAGTTTCGGAGGGATGGCTAGCAATCAGCCCCAGCATTTT. This encodes CASSFGGMASNQPQHF.

This clonotype has more than one count but fewer than ten. This sequence joins TRBV7-9 and TRBJ1-2, with TRBD1 matching 8 bases. Germline lookup yields CDR1 SEHNR and CDR2 FQNEAQ (reference sequence). V gave up 5 bases and J gave up 4 bases; unmatched junction bases: 9. The CDR3 spans 15 residues. The CDR3 is CASSLTGTGGYGYTF. Here the CDR3 DNA reads TGTGCCAGCAGCCTAACCGGGACAGGTGGCTATGGCTACACCTTC.

The J gene is TRBJ1-2, the V gene TRBV12-3 or TRBV12-4, with D possibly TRBD1 on 5 matching bases. The CDR3 is made up of 13 amino acids. Trimming shortened V by 6 bases and J by 4 bases, and 12 bases separated the two germline ends. CDR3 bases: TGTGCCAGCAGGGGACTGGGGGGCTATGGCTACACCTTC. Protein sequence: CASRGLGGYGYTF.

This clonotype was detected many times. The V call is TRBV12-3 or TRBV12-4, the J call TRBJ1-1; tentatively, D is TRBD1 (5 bases). Trimming removed 5 bases from V and 5 bases from J, with 15 bases in between. The length of the CDR3 is 14 residues. Here the CDR3 reads CASSPDRSGTEAFF. The CDR3 coding sequence is TGTGCCAGCAGTCCAGACAGATCGGGTACTGAAGCTTTCTTT.

This clonotype was seen many times. V and J are TRBV7-3 and TRBJ2-7, with D unresolved. CDR1 is SGHTA and CDR2 is FQGTGA in the germline V gene. This CDR3 comprises 13 residues. V was shortened by 6 bases and J by 0 bases, with 9 bases between the two germline ends. The DNA of the CDR3 is TGTGCCAGCAGTTTGGACCTCTCCTACGAGCAGTACTTC. It specifies CASSLDLSYEQYF. Looking up the rest from reference TRBV7-3 and TRBJ2-7 gives the full variable domain: GAGVSQTPSNKVTEKGKYVELRCDPISGHTALYWYRQSLGQGPEFLIYFQGTGAADDSGLPNDRFFAVRPEGSVSTLKIQRTERGDSAVYLCASSLDLSYEQYFGPGTRLTVT.

The V gene is TRBV11-3, the J gene TRBJ1-2; 12 positions agree with TRBD1. V lost 3 bases and J lost 7; bases outside the gene matches: 6. CDR1 is SGHNT and CDR2 is YENEEA in the germline V gene. The CDR3 loop spans 15 amino acids. Here the CDR3 DNA reads TGTGCCAGCAGCTTGACCGGGACAGGGGGCTTTGGCTACACCTTC. Its translation is CASSLTGTGGFGYTF. Based on the CDR3 plus reference TRBV11-3 and TRBJ1-2, the full variable domain is EAGVVQSPRYKIIEKKQPVAFWCNPISGHNTLYWYLQNLGQGPELLIRYENEEAVDDSQLPKDRFSAERLKGVDSTLKIQPAELGDSAVYLCASSLTGTGGFGYTFGSGTRLTVV.

This chain joins TRBV20-1 and TRBJ1-1, with D hard to call. The V and J ends lost 3 bases and 0 bases respectively, with 8 bases between them. From germline, CDR1 is DFQATT and CDR2 SNEGSKA (reference sequence). The CDR3 consists of 13 residues. The CDR3 DNA follows: TGCAGTGCTAGCCCTTACATGAACACTGAAGCTTTCTTT. Encoded protein: CSASPYMNTEAFF.

In its sample, this clonotype was seen many times. The rearrangement links TRBV5-1 to TRBJ2-2; 12 nucleotides align to TRBD2. J lost 4 bases, V lost 6 bases, and 4 bases had no gene match. The CDR3 spans 15 residues. Germline V CDR1 and CDR2: SGHRS, YFSETQ. CDR3 DNA: TGCGCCAGCACGAAACTAGCGGGGGGCACCGGGGAGCTGTTTTTT. Translation: CASTKLAGGTGELFF.

This clonotype occurred many times. This chain links TRBV12-5 with TRBJ1-1; possibly TRBD1 for D (6 bases). Trimming took off 3 bases at V and 6 bases at J, with 17 bases between the two ends. The CDR3 sequence is 15 residues long. Germline V gives CDR1 LGHNT, CDR2 FRNRAP. DNA for the CDR3: TGTGCTAGTGGTTTACCCACTGGGGGCCGCCCTGAAGCTTTCTTT. As protein: CASGLPTGGRPEAFF.

This chain uses TRBV30 with TRBJ1-2; D not resolved. Germline V CDR1 and CDR2: GTSNPN, SVGIG (reference sequence). The CDR3 totals 11 residues. The CDR3 is CASGPDYGYTF. The CDR3 DNA follows: TGTGCTTCCGGGCCCGACTATGGCTACACCTTC.

This clonotype was detected ten times or more. The CDR3 is CASTSYQGNYGYTF. CDR3 sequence (DNA): TGTGCCAGCACCTCTTATCAGGGGAACTATGGCTACACCTTC. The chain combines TRBV2 with TRBJ1-2; weak D call: TRBD1 (6 bases). With 7 bases removed from V and 2 bases from J, the gap between germline ends came to 14 bases. This CDR3 is built from 14 residues. In germline, CDR1 is SNHLY, CDR2 FYNNEI.

This clonotype was observed once. A much larger clone differs from this one at a single base, so this may be a read error. The gene calls are TRBV6-5 and TRBJ1-5; possibly TRBD1 for D (5 bases). Germline V gene data show CDR1 as MNHEY and CDR2 as SVGAGI. There are 13 residues in the CDR3. The CDR3 DNA is TGTGCCAGCAGTTACACTGGACATCAGCCCCCGCATTTT. Its protein is CASSYTGHQPPHF.

This clonotype was observed many times. The gene calls are TRBV12-3 or TRBV12-4 and TRBJ2-5; weak D call: TRBD1 (6 bases). The CDR3 consists of 15 residues. V shed 4 bases and J shed 7 bases, with 19 bases lying between them. This CDR3 reads CASSYGIHRVGTQYF. CDR3 bases: TGTGCCAGCAGTTACGGGATACACAGGGTCGGGACCCAGTACTTC.

Ten or more counts support this clonotype. The rearrangement joins TRBV6-5 to TRBJ1-5; no clear D gene. The CDR3 has 14 residues. CDR1 MNHEY and CDR2 SVGAGI come from the germline V gene. Between the trimmed V and J ends, which lost 0 bases and 5 bases, there was a span of 8 bases. CDR3 protein: CASSYSTGDQPQHF. The CDR3 region has the DNA TGTGCCAGCAGTTACTCGACGGGAGATCAGCCCCAGCATTTT.

There are many counts of this clonotype. The chain couples TRBV30 to TRBJ2-7; D may be TRBD1 (6 bases). V was shortened by 1 base and J by 7 bases, with 20 bases between the two germline ends. CDR3 length equals 15 residues. From germline, CDR1 is GTSNPN and CDR2 SVGIG (reference sequence). The DNA of the CDR3 is TGTGCCTGGAGTGGTACCCCAAACAGGGTTGGGGAGCAGTACTTC. Residues: CAWSGTPNRVGEQYF.

This clonotype was counted many times. The DNA for the CDR3 is TGTGCCAGCAGCCTCCGGGACAGGGGGCTCGAGCAGTACTTC. It encodes CASSLRDRGLEQYF. The V gene is TRBV7-8, the J gene TRBJ2-7, with TRBD1 identical over 12 bases. The CDR3 covers 14 residues. The germline CDR1 and CDR2 sequences are SGHVS and FQNEAQ. J was trimmed by 6 bases and V by 5 bases; bases with no gene match: 5.

V usage is TRBV11-2 and J usage is TRBJ2-7, with TRBD2 matching 11 bases. The CDR3 consists of 14 residues. The germline gives CDR1 SGHAT, CDR2 FQNNGV. V dropped 4 bases and J dropped 7; count of bases not matched to a gene: 6. CDR3 loop: CASSYSGRAEEQYF. In DNA, the CDR3 is TGTGCCAGCAGCTATAGCGGGAGGGCAGAAGAGCAGTACTTC.

This clonotype occurred many times. The chain carries TRBV12-3 or TRBV12-4 and TRBJ1-2, with a tentative D call TRBD1 (6 bases). This CDR3 has 15 amino acids. Trimming took off 5 bases at V and 3 bases at J, with 16 bases between the two ends. The DNA for the CDR3 is TGTGCCAGCAGTCCGGGTAGGGGGAGGGACTATGGCTACACCTTC. Amino acid sequence: CASSPGRGRDYGYTF.

This clonotype was recorded many times. The chain employs TRBV12-3 or TRBV12-4 and TRBJ2-7; 7 nucleotides match TRBD2. Germline trimming cut 2 bases from V and 5 bases from J; bases unmatched to any gene: 6. This CDR3 is 14 amino acids long. CDR3 bases: TGTGCCAGCAGTTTAAGGGCGGGAGTCCACGAGCAGTACTTC. Protein product: CASSLRAGVHEQYF.

This clonotype was seen many times. CDR3 amino acids: CASSPELLAKNIQYF. The CDR3 bases are TGTGCCAGCAGTCCAGAGCTCCTAGCCAAAAACATTCAGTACTTC. The chain couples TRBV27 to TRBJ2-4; no reliable D call. This CDR3 contains 15 residues. The germline gives CDR1 MNHEY, CDR2 SMNVEV (reference sequence). The V and J ends lost 5 bases and 0 bases respectively, with 11 bases between them.

This rearrangement joins TRBV6-2 or TRBV6-3 to TRBJ1-5, with 9 bases fitting TRBD1. V lost 8 bases, J lost 3 bases, and 8 bases stayed unmatched. CDR3 length equals 15 residues. CDR1 and CDR2 from the germline V gene are MNHEY and SVGEGT. CDR3 sequence (DNA): TGTGCCAGCCATGGGGGACAGGGAGACAATCAGCCCCAGCATTTT. This gives the protein CASHGGQGDNQPQHF.